A selection of T cell receptor beta chains follows, all from one sample in a study of cytomegalovirus exposure and HLA in healthy donors. The method was immunoSEQ multiplex PCR; TCRdb's version includes in-frame clones alone and lacks a portion of them. The table shows a few hundred thousand clones, with 88% occurring only once. The sequencing input was PBMCs. These receptors were obtained from a woman aged 18-30 years in good health and CMV-seronegative. CDR3s leave out the opening cysteine and the closing phenylalanine or tryptophan. Each record gives: V gene, clone size, CDR3 length, CDR3 protein. Size is stated for part of the rows, as once, few or many counts, or as a class when the clone is expanded.

v_gene: TRBV19
abundance: .
len: 13
CDR3aa: ASSNGRYNTGELF

v_gene: TRBV7-9
abundance: .
len: 14
CDR3aa: ASSLTYRNPNNEQF

v_gene: TRBV2
abundance: .
len: 11
CDR3aa: ASRVLRADTQY

v_gene: TRBV11-3
abundance: .
len: 11
CDR3aa: ASSLASEDTQY

v_gene: TRBV4-2
abundance: .
len: 13
CDR3aa: ASSPRQTTNEKLF

v_gene: TRBV6-1
abundance: .
len: 12
CDR3aa: ASRMTGSTDTQY

v_gene: TRBV27
abundance: once
len: 13
CDR3aa: ASSLAGQGETEAF

v_gene: TRBV18
abundance: .
len: 11
CDR3aa: ASSPGENYGYT

v_gene: TRBV27
abundance: .
len: 18
CDR3aa: ASSLYQGLAGPAGYNEQF

v_gene: TRBV2
abundance: .
len: 12
CDR3aa: ASGTTGNNEKLF

v_gene: TRBV2
abundance: .
len: 10
CDR3aa: ASNGDYNEQY

v_gene: TRBV27
abundance: .
len: 14
CDR3aa: ASSLFGRGVDTEAF

v_gene: TRBV2
abundance: .
len: 12
CDR3aa: ASWDRGHQETQY

v_gene: TRBV7-8
abundance: .
len: 14
CDR3aa: ASSKSRGGQGYEQY

v_gene: TRBV9
abundance: .
len: 13
CDR3aa: ASSVGPSGSHEQY

v_gene: TRBV28
abundance: .
len: 12
CDR3aa: ATRPLRDYNEQF

v_gene: TRBV5-1
abundance: .
len: 12
CDR3aa: ASSPEGAGNTIY

v_gene: TRBV18
abundance: .
len: 12
CDR3aa: ASSPNSGNQPQH

v_gene: TRBV18
abundance: .
len: 13
CDR3aa: ASSPPGQPNTEAF

v_gene: TRBV16
abundance: .
len: 12
CDR3aa: ASSPAGGGNIQY

v_gene: TRBV5-1
abundance: .
len: 13
CDR3aa: ASSLEQATNEKLF

v_gene: TRBV5-6
abundance: .
len: 14
CDR3aa: ASSLATLDRVYGYT

v_gene: TRBV28
abundance: .
len: 11
CDR3aa: ASSGRAEDTQY

v_gene: TRBV28
abundance: .
len: 13
CDR3aa: ASRHRDRGVSGYT